What follows is one T cell receptor (beta chain) and its context. In the study's own analysis: Amplified reference gene primers provided the basis for estimating nucleated cell counts. The method was immunoSEQ multiplex PCR; TCRdb's version includes in-frame clones alone and lacks a portion of them. V, J and clone size were drawn from that table, and D and trimming were deduced from the DNA. This table has some 90,000 clones, approximately 88% appearing once. This record belongs to a study of blood T cell repertoires in COVID-19. The wider study: Sources were T cells, B-cell-depleted T cells, or PBMCs; the material itself was cDNA or gDNA.

Enrolled during active infection, Seattle patients were then followed longitudinally. The CDR3 has 14 residues. With V trimmed by 5 bases and J by 2 bases, 3 bases remained unmatched. Germline V gives CDR1 SGHAT, CDR2 FQNNGV. The sample was peripheral blood. The origin of this receptor is a woman in her sixties with COVID-19, enrolled during active disease. The J gene is TRBJ2-5, the V gene TRBV11-2; 9 bases map to TRBD2. CDR3 bases: TGTGCCAGCAGCCGTAGCGGGGGACAAGAGACCCAGTACTTC. It specifies CASSRSGGQETQYF.